The 21 T cell receptor beta chains presented below share a single source sample, sequenced in a study of T cell responses to AZD1222 COVID-19 vaccine. Clones were read by immunoSEQ multiplex PCR, and TCRdb kept only the in-frame ones, dropping some. The table lists 40,000 to 55,000 clones, roughly 90% of them singletons. Source: peripheral blood, taken 28 days after the second AZD1222 dose. Receptors were obtained from an adult who received the AZD1222 COVID-19 vaccine.

The chain recombines TRBV3-1 (or the pseudogene TRBV3-2) with TRBJ2-3, with D tentatively TRBD2 (6 bases). The CDR3 is 16 residues long. V lost 0 bases to trimming and J lost 5 bases, with 15 bases between them. Germline V gene lookup returns CDR1 LGHDT and CDR2 YNNKEL (reference sequence). CDR3 coding DNA: TGTGCCAGCAGCCAAGAACCGGGACTCCTCTTAGATACGCAGTATTTT. Protein: CASSQEPGLLLDTQYF.

The chain combines TRBV3-1 (or the pseudogene TRBV3-2) with TRBJ1-6, with D maybe TRBD1 (5 bases). Germline V lookup: CDR1 LGHDT, CDR2 YNNKEL (reference sequence). V lost 3 bases to trimming and J lost 7 bases, with 10 bases between them. There are 14 residues in the CDR3. CDR3 protein: CASSQTVRNSPLHF. CDR3 nucleotide sequence: TGTGCCAGCAGCCAGACAGTGAGAAATTCACCCCTCCACTTT.

This clone was recorded a few times. The chain joins TRBV19 to TRBJ2-7; 14 nucleotides agree with TRBD2. Germline V gene lookup returns CDR1 LNHDA and CDR2 SQIVND (reference sequence). The CDR3 is 14 amino acids. V gave up 9 bases and J gave up 7 bases; unmatched junction bases: 8. CDR3 sequence: CARGLAGAPWEQYF. The CDR3 DNA is TGTGCCAGGGGACTAGCGGGAGCTCCTTGGGAGCAGTACTTC. Variable domain in full (rest from reference TRBV19 and TRBJ2-7): DGGITQSPKYLFRKEGQNVTLSCEQNLNHDAMYWYRQDPGQGLRLIYYSQIVNDFQKGDIAEGYSVSREKKESFPLTVTSAQKNPTAFYLCARGLAGAPWEQYFGPGTRLTVT.

The rearrangement uses TRBV9 and TRBJ1-1; 8 bases are a match to TRBD1. Germline loops: CDR1 SGDLS, CDR2 YYNGEE. Losses at the gene ends were 2 bases for V and 5 bases for J; bases not matched to a gene: 2. The CDR3 has 13 residues. CDR3 bases: TGTGCCAGCAGCGTTACAGGGGGAACTGAAGCTTTCTTT. It encodes CASSVTGGTEAFF. Together with reference TRBV9 and TRBJ1-1, the CDR3 gives the full variable domain: DSGVTQTPKHLITATGQRVTLRCSPRSGDLSVYWYQQSLDQGLQFLIQYYNGEERAKGNILERFSAQQFPDLHSELNLSSLELGDSALYFCASSVTGGTEAFFGQGTRLTVV.

The chain combines TRBV27 with TRBJ2-1; D is uncertain. Germline V gene sequence: CDR1 MNHEY, CDR2 SMNVEV (reference sequence). V lost 8 bases and J 1 base, leaving 9 bases between the germline ends. This CDR3 is 13 amino acids long. The CDR3, as DNA: TGTGCCAGCCGAGACCTATCCTACAATGAGCAGTTCTTC. It encodes CASRDLSYNEQFF.

The chain couples TRBV6-5 to TRBJ1-5, with D perhaps TRBD1 (6 bases). Germline V lookup: CDR1 MNHEY, CDR2 SVGAGI. CDR3 length: 15 residues. V lost 6 bases, J lost 5 bases, and 17 bases lay in between. The DNA of the CDR3 is TGTGCCAGCAGAGTACCCGAGGGGGGTCATCAGCCCCAGCATTTT. Protein: CASRVPEGGHQPQHF.

This rearrangement joins TRBV7-9 to TRBJ2-7; 11 bases line up with TRBD2. V trimming: 5 bases; J trimming: 2 bases; junction bases outside the gene matches: 2. The CDR3 spans 14 residues. The germline V gene has CDR1 SEHNR and CDR2 FQNEAQ (reference sequence). CDR3 in amino acids: CASSTTSGTYEQYF. The CDR3 nucleotides are TGTGCCAGCAGCACGACTAGCGGGACCTACGAGCAGTACTTC.

The chain employs TRBV18 and TRBJ1-1; D not resolved. The V gene's germline CDR1 is KGHSH and CDR2 LQKENI. V lost 2 bases, J lost 0 bases, and 10 bases lay in between. The CDR3 covers 15 residues. DNA for the CDR3: TGTGCCAGCTCACCAAGCCACGGCATGAACACTGAAGCTTTCTTT. Translated: CASSPSHGMNTEAFF. The whole variable domain, filled in from reference TRBV18 and TRBJ1-1, reads NAGVMQNPRHLVRRRGQEARLRCSPMKGHSHVYWYRQLPEEGLKFMVYLQKENIIDESGMPKERFSAEFPKEGPSILRIQQVVRGDSAAYFCASSPSHGMNTEAFFGQGTRLTVV.

This clone occurred once. The chain has TRBV12-3 or TRBV12-4 and TRBJ2-2; D not certain. With 1 base removed from V and 6 bases from J, the gap between germline ends came to 6 bases. This CDR3 is 13 amino acids long. The CDR3 nucleotides are TGTGCCAGCAGTTTAGGGGGTGCCGGGGAGCTGTTTTTT. It yields the protein CASSLGGAGELFF.

This clone was recorded only once. This sequence joins TRBV7-2 and TRBJ2-3, with D possibly being TRBD2 (6 bases). Looked up from germline, CDR1 is SGHTA and CDR2 is FQGNSA. The CDR3 sequence is 15 residues long. Deletions cut 3 bases from V and 2 bases from J, with 12 bases between. CDR3 protein: CASSFYGGVTDTQYF. CDR3 nucleotides: TGTGCCAGCAGCTTCTACGGGGGAGTCACAGATACGCAGTATTTT.

The chain couples TRBV2 to TRBJ1-3, with a weak D call TRBD1 (5 bases). This CDR3 comprises 14 residues. From germline, CDR1 is SNHLY and CDR2 FYNNEI. The V and J ends lost 8 bases and 3 bases respectively, with 14 bases between them. The CDR3: CASGKGALGNTIYF. Here the CDR3 DNA reads TGTGCCAGCGGAAAAGGGGCGCTTGGAAACACCATATATTTT.

The chain joins TRBV5-1 to TRBJ1-1, with no clear D. There are 13 residues in the CDR3. The V end lost 0 bases, the J end lost 2 bases, and 5 bases lay between the germline ends. Germline loops: CDR1 SGHRS, CDR2 YFSETQ. The CDR3 protein is CASSLEGNTEAFF. CDR3 in DNA: TGCGCCAGCAGCTTGGAAGGAAACACTGAAGCTTTCTTT.

The chain links TRBV6-2 or TRBV6-3 to TRBJ1-2; 7 bases line up with TRBD1. J gave up 4 bases and V 6 bases, and 5 bases lay outside the gene matches. Germline CDR1 and CDR2: MNHEY and SVGEGT. The length of the CDR3 is 13 residues. For the CDR3, the DNA is TGTGCCAGCAGCAAGGGACAGAGCTATGGCTACACCTTC. Its protein product is CASSKGQSYGYTF.

This clone showed up just a few times. V and J are TRBV2 and TRBJ2-7; tentative D call: TRBD2 (6 bases). The CDR3 extends over 11 amino acids. Germline V gives CDR1 SNHLY, CDR2 FYNNEI. V gave up 6 bases and J gave up 6 bases, with 9 bases separating them. CDR3 sequence (DNA): TGTGCCAGCAGGGGGGAGGCCGAGCAGTACTTC. Its translation is CASRGEAEQYF. The whole variable domain, filled in from reference TRBV2 and TRBJ2-7, reads EPEVTQTPSHQVTQMGQEVILRCVPISNHLYFYWYRQILGQKVEFLVSFYNNEISEKSEIFDDQFSVERPDGSNFTLKIRSTKLEDSAMYFCASRGEAEQYFGPGTRLTVT.

The CDR3 sequence is CASSVRGRNTGELFF. Here the CDR3 DNA reads TGCGCCAGCAGCGTCAGGGGCAGGAACACCGGGGAGCTGTTTTTT. The chain links TRBV5-1 to TRBJ2-2, with D possibly being TRBD1 (6 bases). Germline V gives CDR1 SGHRS, CDR2 YFSETQ. The CDR3 totals 15 residues. V was cut by 4 bases and J by 1 base, with 11 bases left in between.

The V and J genes are TRBV5-1 and TRBJ2-7; TRBD1 agrees at 7 bases. J was trimmed by 1 base and V by 4 bases; bases with no gene match: 5. CDR3 length: 14 residues. CDR1 and CDR2 (germline): SGHRS, YFSETQ. Here the CDR3 DNA reads TGCGCCAGCAGCCGGACAGGTCTATCCTACGAGCAGTACTTC. As protein: CASSRTGLSYEQYF.

This chain uses TRBV6-7 with TRBJ2-1, with 14 bases lining up with TRBD2. TRBV6-7 is classed as an ORF, of uncertain function. V shed 6 bases and J 8 bases; nucleotides not matched to a gene: 18. This CDR3 contains 19 residues. The CDR3 loop is CASRGKGLAGVYDLDEQFF. CDR3 nucleotides: TGTGCCAGCAGAGGAAAGGGACTAGCGGGAGTATATGATTTGGATGAGCAGTTCTTC.

V gene TRBV5-1 combines with J gene TRBJ1-5; D is possibly TRBD1 (6 bases). Trimming removed 5 bases from V and 2 bases from J, with 26 bases in between. The CDR3 has 19 residues. Germline CDR1 and CDR2: SGHRS and YFSETQ. DNA for the CDR3: TGCGCCAGCAGTTTCACCCCCGTTGACGGGGGCATGGGCAATCAGCCCCAGCATTTT. Its protein is CASSFTPVDGGMGNQPQHF.

The chain has TRBV11-2 and TRBJ2-7; either TRBD1 or TRBD2 may fit D (5 bases each). Germline CDR1 SGHAT, CDR2 FQNNGV. The CDR3 loop spans 14 amino acids. V dropped 6 bases and J dropped 3 bases, with 15 bases sitting between them. The CDR3 loop is CASSRVTGHYEQYF. The CDR3 DNA reads as TGTGCCAGCAGTCGGGTGACGGGGCACTACGAGCAGTACTTC.

This chain joins TRBV5-1 and TRBJ2-7; tentative D call: TRBD2 (6 bases). Per germline, CDR1 SGHRS and CDR2 YFSETQ. V lost 4 bases and J lost 0, with 11 bases in between. The CDR3 runs to 14 residues. CDR3 in amino acids: CASSPATSSYEQYF. In DNA form, the CDR3 reads TGCGCCAGCAGCCCCGCGACTAGCTCCTACGAGCAGTACTTC.

The chain couples TRBV2 to TRBJ1-1; no clear D. CDR1 is SNHLY and CDR2 is FYNNEI in the germline V gene. The V and J ends lost 6 bases and 7 bases respectively, with 15 bases between them. The CDR3 runs to 13 residues. CDR3 sequence reads: CASRVREWDEAFF. Written as DNA, the CDR3 is TGTGCCAGCAGGGTCCGGGAATGGGATGAAGCTTTCTTT.